This T cell receptor (beta chain) originates from a study of vaccination and CD4 T cells after COVID-19 (dated by TCRdb to about 2022). About the investigation overall: Convalescent patients had a positive SARS-CoV-2 result on nasal swab PCR, and of these patients, some 10 had mild disease and one had severe disease. In the convalescent cohort there were six males and four females, among whom were two Hispanic individuals, seven Caucasians, two Asians and one multiracial person. The time from the second vaccine dose to post-vaccine blood sampling had a median of roughly 70 days and ranged from about 12 to 241 days. Post-COVID blood samples were collected from convalescent patients a median of approximately 93 days after diagnosis, with a range of about 35 to 170 days. For three convalescent patients, samples were collected at an early post-vaccination timepoint (day 14) as well as at a late post-vaccination timepoint (days 161 to 241). Participants got two doses of the Pfizer-BioNTech BNT162b2 vaccine (n=8) or two doses of the Moderna mRNA-1273 vaccine (n=2). The spike-specific CD4+ TCR repertoire was compared before and after mRNA vaccination in over nine COVID-19 convalescent patients and a handful of infection-naive healthy vaccine recipients. The paper's findings and limits, for the study overall: The median number of SARS-CoV-2-reactive clonotypes rose from fewer than 25 after infection to roughly 40 after vaccination, but the change was not significant. Relatively few convalescent patients were included in the study, and early timepoints after natural infection were not analyzed. Nearly all vaccine-specific clones in convalescent patients (304 of 307) were mono-reactive for SARS-CoV-2 spike rather than cross-reactive with common cold coronaviruses. Among convalescent patients, a median roughly 84% of the SARS-CoV-2-reactive clones seen after vaccination appeared only after vaccination, which suggests priming specific to the vaccine.

The library relied on PCR. This sample was sequenced with an Illumina iSeq 100. As for the original processing: Non-productive sequences were removed, and CDR3s not starting with C, not ending with F or W, or shorter than 7 amino acids were discarded. CDR3 homology was assessed with Levenshtein distances (stringdist) and unrooted phylogenetic trees (ape) in R version 3.6.1. TCRdb redid the processing of the public reads, applying fastp at Q25 and MiXCR, and retained in-frame beta chains. Duplicate CDR3 protein sequences are folded into a single record with the most common DNA and genes. The authors' filters were not applied to this entry. Recorded for this sample are approximately 30,000 distinct CDR3 sequences; 50% to 65% of them occurred a single time. The top ten clonotypes cover around 5.5% of the sample. Explained via the paper, the time point label denotes: late sampling 161 to 241 days after vaccination in a few convalescent patients. The positive SARS-CoV-2 PCR tests of the convalescent patients were dated from March to December 2020, before the Alpha, Beta and Delta variants emerged in the United States. PBMCs were separated from whole blood using Ficoll-Paque Plus gradient centrifugation and then either used fresh or cryopreserved at -140C.

Only one count was recorded for this clonotype. This receptor's antigen is unknown. No much larger clone is present one base from it, and per-base qualities are unavailable. One read alone is a weak basis. CDR1 KGHSH and CDR2 LQKENI are derived from the germline V gene. For this chain, trimming is 3 bases at the V end and 6 bases at the J end, and the number of junction bases without a gene match is 3. The CDR3 runs 14 residues from the cysteine to the phenylalanine. The only DNA kept is the CDR3, 42 bases in frame from the first base. The chain links TRBV18 with TRBJ2-7, with 12 central nucleotides matching TRBD1. The source was CD4+ T cells from blood, collected about 7 months after SARS-CoV-2 vaccination. This TCR was sampled from a human donor who had recovered from COVID-19. The CDR3 region reads CASSPGQGALEQYF. The bases read TGTGCCAGCTCACCGGGACAGGGGGCTCTCGAGCAGTACTTC. The full variable domain, with segments outside the CDR3 supplied by the reference TRBV18 and TRBJ2-7 proteins, appears as NAGVMQNPRHLVRRRGQEARLRCSPMKGHSHVYWYRQLPEEGLKFMVYLQKENIIDESGMPKERFSAEFPKEGPSILRIQQVVRGDSAAYFCASSPGQGALEQYFGPGTRLTVT.